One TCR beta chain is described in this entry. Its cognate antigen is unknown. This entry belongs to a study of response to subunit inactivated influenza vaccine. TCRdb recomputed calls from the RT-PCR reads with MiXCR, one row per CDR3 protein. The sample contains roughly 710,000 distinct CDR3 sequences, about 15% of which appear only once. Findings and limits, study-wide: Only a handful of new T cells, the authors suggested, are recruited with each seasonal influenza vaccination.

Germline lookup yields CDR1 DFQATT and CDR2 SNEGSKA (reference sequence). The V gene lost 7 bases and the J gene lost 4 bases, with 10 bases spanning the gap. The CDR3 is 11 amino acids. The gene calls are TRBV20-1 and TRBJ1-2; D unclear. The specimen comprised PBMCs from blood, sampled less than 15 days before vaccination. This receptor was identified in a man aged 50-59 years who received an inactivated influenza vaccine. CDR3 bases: TGCAGTGTGAAGGTCGGCTATGGCTACACCTTC. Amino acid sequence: CSVKVGYGYTF.